This TCR beta chain was captured by sequencing in a study of post-analysis software for immune sequencing data. Study conclusions and caveats: There were five TRBV segments more frequent in patients than controls, and TRBV5-6, TRBV5-1 and TRBV20-1 were among them.

This clonotype came up a few times. Its antigen is currently unknown. Unique molecular identifiers featured in each of the TCR beta cDNA libraries. TCRdb itself ran the PCR reads through MiXCR, one entry per CDR3 protein. The table has more than 500,000 distinct CDR3 sequences, 30% to 40% seen once. The length of the CDR3 is 16 residues. CDR1 is SEHNR and CDR2 is FQNEAQ in the germline V gene (reference sequence). V lost 0 bases, J lost 1 base, and 10 bases lay in between. Sequenced material: blood. The TCR originated in a girl aged 2 to 17 with multiple sclerosis. The chain combines TRBV7-9 with TRBJ2-1; tentatively, D is TRBD2 (6 bases). Written as DNA, the CDR3 is TGTGCCAGCAGCTTAGCGAGGAGGGTTTCCTACAATGAGCAGTTCTTC. This encodes CASSLARRVSYNEQFF.